This TCR beta chain was found in a study of cytomegalovirus exposure and HLA in healthy donors. Study information: A data release that came early held 75 million to 85 million unique TCRs from HLA-typed donors.

Donors likely had unrecorded immune exposures despite being nominally healthy when sampled. Primers for the PCR totalled 60 Vbeta and 13 Jbeta. Method: immunoSEQ multiplex PCR; TCRdb's copy keeps in-frame clones and lacks some. The sample lists approximately 69,000 clones; roughly 80% were seen once. Germline-derived CDR1 and CDR2 are SGDLS and YYNGEE. J gave up 8 bases and V 4 bases, and 13 bases lay outside the gene matches. CDR3 length: 16 amino acids. Sequenced: PBMCs. This sequence originates from a woman between 25 and 40 years old in good health and CMV-seropositive. The chain couples TRBV9 to TRBJ1-4, with 8 bases lining up with TRBD1. This CDR3 reads CASSPRGGQGYEKLFF. The CDR3 bases are TGTGCCAGCAGCCCTAGGGGAGGACAGGGATACGAAAAACTGTTTTTT.